Listed below are T cell receptor beta chains from one sample, sequenced in a study of STAT5B mutations in CD4+ large granular lymphocyte leukemia. Here immunoSEQ multiplex PCR was the method, and the copy in TCRdb shows in-frame clones only, minus some. The sample lists around 50,000 clones; about four fifths were seen once. Sequencing was performed on CD4+ T cells from blood buffy coats. All receptors derive from a human donor in good health. The CDR3 runs from the conserved cysteine through the conserved F or W. The order of the fields is clone size, J gene, V gene, D gene, CDR3 DNA, CDR3 protein. A D gene is named only where the DNA matches it firmly. Clone size appears in some rows only: once, few, many, or a class for an expanded clone.

size: .
J: TRBJ2-7
V: TRBV11-2
D: TRBD2
DNA: TGTGCCAGCAGCTTAGGCGGGAGGAACTGGCGCGAGCAGTACTTC
CDR3: CASSLGGRNWREQYF

size: .
J: TRBJ2-7
V: TRBV15
D: .
DNA: TGTGCCACCAGCAGTTATATCTCCTACGAGCAGTACTTC
CDR3: CATSSYISYEQYF

size: .
J: TRBJ2-3
V: TRBV5-1
D: TRBD2
DNA: TGCGCCAGCACAAGGACTAGCGGGAGGGCCGGTGATACGCAGTATTTT
CDR3: CASTRTSGRAGDTQYF

size: once
J: TRBJ1-5
V: TRBV2
D: TRBD1
DNA: TGTGCCAGCAGTCCTACTGACAGGGTCAATCAGCCCCAGCATTTT
CDR3: CASSPTDRVNQPQHF

size: .
J: TRBJ2-3
V: TRBV5-1
D: TRBD2
DNA: TGCGCCAGCAGCCCCCTGGGGGAGGGCCCCCCAGATACGCAGTATTTT
CDR3: CASSPLGEGPPDTQYF

size: .
J: TRBJ1-4
V: TRBV1
D: .
DNA: TGCACCAGCAGCCGCCCGGACAGGGTTCCACATGAAAAACTGTTTTTT
CDR3: CTSSRPDRVPHEKLFF

size: once
J: TRBJ1-3
V: TRBV2
D: .
DNA: TGTGCCAGCAGTGAGGGGATGACTGGAAACACCATATATTTT
CDR3: CASSEGMTGNTIYF

size: .
J: TRBJ2-2
V: TRBV9
D: TRBD2
DNA: TGTGCCAGCAGCCAGGGACTAGCGAACACCGGGGAGCTGTTTTTT
CDR3: CASSQGLANTGELFF

size: .
J: TRBJ1-4
V: TRBV6-5
D: .
DNA: TGTGCCAGCAGTTACCTGGCCAGTGCAACTAATGAAAAACTGTTTTTT
CDR3: CASSYLASATNEKLFF

size: .
J: TRBJ1-4
V: TRBV5-1
D: .
DNA: TGCGCCAGCAGTCAAGGGGGAGTTGGTGAAAAACTGTTTTTT
CDR3: CASSQGGVGEKLFF

size: .
J: TRBJ1-6
V: TRBV10-2
D: .
DNA: TGCGCCAGCACCTCCGGTTCCGACTGGGATTCACCCCTCCACTTT
CDR3: CASTSGSDWDSPLHF

size: .
J: TRBJ2-3
V: TRBV10-3
D: TRBD2
DNA: TGTGCCATCAGTGAACCCCGCGGGAGCGGCACAGATACGCAGTATTTT
CDR3: CAISEPRGSGTDTQYF

size: .
J: TRBJ1-5
V: TRBV7-2
D: TRBD1
DNA: TGTGCCAGCAGCCCGCAACAGGGGAGCAATCAGCCCCAGCATTTT
CDR3: CASSPQQGSNQPQHF

size: .
J: TRBJ1-2
V: TRBV2
D: .
DNA: TGTGCCAGCTCCTACAGGGCGTTGAATGGCTACACCTTC
CDR3: CASSYRALNGYTF

size: .
J: TRBJ2-7
V: TRBV2
D: .
DNA: TGTGCCAGCAAGCCTGGACAGACCTACGAGCAGTACTTC
CDR3: CASKPGQTYEQYF

size: .
J: TRBJ2-4
V: TRBV2
D: TRBD1
DNA: TGTGCCGGACAAGGACAGGGTTTTAGCTCTGCCATTCAGTACTTC
CDR3: CAGQGQGFSSAIQYF

size: few
J: TRBJ1-2
V: TRBV28
D: .
DNA: TGTGCCAGCAGTCCGAAGCCGTATGGCTACACCTTC
CDR3: CASSPKPYGYTF

size: few
J: TRBJ1-2
V: TRBV10-3
D: .
DNA: TGTGCCATCAGTGGAGGGGACCACTATGGCTACACCTTC
CDR3: CAISGGDHYGYTF

size: .
J: TRBJ1-5
V: TRBV6-1
D: TRBD1
DNA: TGTGCCAGCAGGGGGACAGGGGTTTACAATCAGCCCCAGCATTTT
CDR3: CASRGTGVYNQPQHF

size: .
J: TRBJ2-7
V: TRBV6-4
D: .
DNA: TGTGCCAGCAGAGGTCCTGGAGAGGAGCAGTACTTC
CDR3: CASRGPGEEQYF

size: .
J: TRBJ1-6
V: TRBV29-1
D: .
DNA: TGCAGCGTCGCCTCCAGCGGCAATAATTCACCCCTCCACTTT
CDR3: CSVASSGNNSPLHF

size: .
J: TRBJ2-3
V: TRBV5-4
D: TRBD2
DNA: TGTGCCAGCAGCTTGGGGGGGACTAGCGGGGGTTCAGATACGCAGTATTTT
CDR3: CASSLGGTSGGSDTQYF

size: .
J: TRBJ1-1
V: TRBV5-1
D: .
DNA: TGCGCCAGCAGCTTGGATGGGGGAGGGATGAACACTGAAGCTTTCTTT
CDR3: CASSLDGGGMNTEAFF

size: few
J: TRBJ1-6
V: TRBV15
D: .
DNA: TGTGCCACCAGCAGCCGAACAGGGTACCCCCTCCACTTT
CDR3: CATSSRTGYPLHF

size: once
J: TRBJ2-1
V: TRBV7-3
D: TRBD2
DNA: TGTGCCAGCAGCTTAAATCGACGCGGGAGTATCAATGAGCAGTTCTTC
CDR3: CASSLNRRGSINEQFF

size: .
J: TRBJ2-7
V: TRBV10-3
D: .
DNA: TGTGCCATCAGTGAGTCCCAGGCTCCCTACGAGCAGTACTTC
CDR3: CAISESQAPYEQYF

size: .
J: TRBJ2-1
V: TRBV11-2
D: .
DNA: TGTGCCAGCAGCTTAGTAGGCAGGCAGTACAATGAGCAGTTCTTC
CDR3: CASSLVGRQYNEQFF

size: .
J: TRBJ2-7
V: TRBV30
D: .
DNA: TGTGCCTGGAGTGCGAAGGGGGAGTCTGACGAGCAGTACTTC
CDR3: CAWSAKGESDEQYF